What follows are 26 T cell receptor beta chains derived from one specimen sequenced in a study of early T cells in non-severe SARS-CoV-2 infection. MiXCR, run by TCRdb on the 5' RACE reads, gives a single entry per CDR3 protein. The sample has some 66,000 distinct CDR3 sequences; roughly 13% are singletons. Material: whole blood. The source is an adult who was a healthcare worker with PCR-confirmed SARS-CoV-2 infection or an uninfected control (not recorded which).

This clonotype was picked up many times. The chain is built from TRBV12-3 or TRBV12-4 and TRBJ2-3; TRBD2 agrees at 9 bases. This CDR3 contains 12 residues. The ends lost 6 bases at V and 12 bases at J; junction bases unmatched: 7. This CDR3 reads CASSWRTSVQYF. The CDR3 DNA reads TGTGCCAGCAGCTGGCGGACTAGCGTTCAGTATTTT.

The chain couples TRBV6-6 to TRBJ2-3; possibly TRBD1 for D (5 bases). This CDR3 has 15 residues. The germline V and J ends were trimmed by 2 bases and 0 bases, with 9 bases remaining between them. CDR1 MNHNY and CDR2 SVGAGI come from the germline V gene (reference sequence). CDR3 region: CASSYKGRSTDTQYF. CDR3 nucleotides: TGTGCCAGCAGTTACAAGGGGCGGAGCACAGATACGCAGTATTTT.

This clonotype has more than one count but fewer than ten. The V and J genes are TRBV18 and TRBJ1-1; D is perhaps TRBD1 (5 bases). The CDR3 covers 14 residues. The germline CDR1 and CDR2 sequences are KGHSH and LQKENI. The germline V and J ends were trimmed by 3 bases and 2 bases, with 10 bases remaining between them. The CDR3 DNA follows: TGTGCCAGCTCACCGGGGACCGATAACACTGAAGCTTTCTTT. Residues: CASSPGTDNTEAFF.

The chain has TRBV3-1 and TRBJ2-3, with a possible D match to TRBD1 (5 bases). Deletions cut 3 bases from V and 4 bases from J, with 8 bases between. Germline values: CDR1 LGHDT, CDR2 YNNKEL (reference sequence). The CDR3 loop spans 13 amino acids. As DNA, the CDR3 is TGTGCCAGCAGCCACCCAGGGCCAGATACGCAGTATTTT. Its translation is CASSHPGPDTQYF.

The CDR3 reads CAHQGDEAFF. The DNA for the CDR3 is TGTGCCCACCAAGGGGATGAAGCTTTCTTT. The genes are TRBV15 and TRBJ1-1, with a possible D match to TRBD1 (5 bases). V was shortened by 11 bases and J by 7 bases, with 11 bases between the two germline ends. CDR3 length: 10 amino acids. CDR1 is LNHNV, CDR2 YYDKDF, per germline (reference sequence).

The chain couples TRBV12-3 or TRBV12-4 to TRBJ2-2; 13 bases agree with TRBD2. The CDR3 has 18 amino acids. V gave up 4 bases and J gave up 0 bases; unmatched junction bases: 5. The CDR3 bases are TGTGCCAGCAGTTCCGGGACTAGCGGGGTCGCGAACACCGGGGAGCTGTTTTTT. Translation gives CASSSGTSGVANTGELFF.

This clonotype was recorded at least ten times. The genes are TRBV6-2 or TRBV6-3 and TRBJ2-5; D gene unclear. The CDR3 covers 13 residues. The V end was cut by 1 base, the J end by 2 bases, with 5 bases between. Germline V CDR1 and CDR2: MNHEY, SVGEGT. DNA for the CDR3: TGTGCCAGCAGTTACTACCGTCAAGAGACCCAGTACTTC. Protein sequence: CASSYYRQETQYF.

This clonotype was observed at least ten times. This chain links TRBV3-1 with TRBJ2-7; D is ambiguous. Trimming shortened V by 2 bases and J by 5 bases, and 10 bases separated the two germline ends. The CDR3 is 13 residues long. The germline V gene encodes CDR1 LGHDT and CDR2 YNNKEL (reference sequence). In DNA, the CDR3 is TGTGCCAGCAGCCAATGGGTAGTTGACGAGCAGTACTTC. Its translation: CASSQWVVDEQYF.

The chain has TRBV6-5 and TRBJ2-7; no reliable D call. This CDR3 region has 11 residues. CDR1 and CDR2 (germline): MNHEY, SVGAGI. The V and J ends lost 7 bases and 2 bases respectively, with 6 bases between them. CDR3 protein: CASTDTYEQYF. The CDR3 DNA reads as TGTGCCAGCACCGATACCTACGAGCAGTACTTC.

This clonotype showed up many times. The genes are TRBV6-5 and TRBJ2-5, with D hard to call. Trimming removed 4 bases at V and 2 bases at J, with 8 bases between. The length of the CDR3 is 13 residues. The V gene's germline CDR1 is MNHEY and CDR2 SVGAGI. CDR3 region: CASSSRLQETQYF. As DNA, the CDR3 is TGTGCCAGCAGTTCCAGGCTACAAGAGACCCAGTACTTC.

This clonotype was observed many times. CDR3 in DNA: TGTGCCAGCAGTGGCCTAGCGGGAAATCATGAGCAGTTCTTC. It is translated as CASSGLAGNHEQFF. V usage is TRBV2 and J usage is TRBJ2-1, with 9 bases fitting TRBD2. This CDR3 is 14 amino acids long. V was pared by 4 bases and J by 8 bases, with 6 bases of the junction left unmatched. Looked up from germline, CDR1 is SNHLY and CDR2 is FYNNEI. The full variable domain, with the rest looked up from reference TRBV2 and TRBJ2-1, is EPEVTQTPSHQVTQMGQEVILRCVPISNHLYFYWYRQILGQKVEFLVSFYNNEISEKSEIFDDQFSVERPDGSNFTLKIRSTKLEDSAMYFCASSGLAGNHEQFFGPGTRLTVL.

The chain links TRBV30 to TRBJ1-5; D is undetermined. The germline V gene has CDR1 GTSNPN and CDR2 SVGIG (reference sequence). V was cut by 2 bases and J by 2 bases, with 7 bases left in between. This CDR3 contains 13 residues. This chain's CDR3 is CAWSHWGNQPQHF. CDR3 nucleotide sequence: TGTGCCTGGAGTCATTGGGGCAATCAGCCCCAGCATTTT.

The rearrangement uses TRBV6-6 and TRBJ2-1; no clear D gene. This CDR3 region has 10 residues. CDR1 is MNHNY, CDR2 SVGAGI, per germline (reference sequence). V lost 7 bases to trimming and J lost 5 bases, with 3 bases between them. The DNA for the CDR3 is TGTGCCAGCAACGACAATGAGCAGTTCTTC. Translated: CASNDNEQFF.

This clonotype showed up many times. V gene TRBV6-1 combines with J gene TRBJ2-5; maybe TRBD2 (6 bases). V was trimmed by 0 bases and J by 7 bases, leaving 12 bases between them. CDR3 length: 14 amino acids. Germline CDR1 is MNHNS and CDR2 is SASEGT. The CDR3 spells CASSEALGGGTQYF. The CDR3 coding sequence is TGTGCCAGCAGTGAAGCGCTCGGGGGTGGGACCCAGTACTTC.

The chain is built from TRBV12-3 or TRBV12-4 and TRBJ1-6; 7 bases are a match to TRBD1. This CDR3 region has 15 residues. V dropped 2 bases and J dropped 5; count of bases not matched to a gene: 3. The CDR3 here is CASSLTGTDNSPLHF. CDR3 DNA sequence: TGTGCCAGCAGTTTAACCGGGACAGATAATTCACCCCTCCACTTT.

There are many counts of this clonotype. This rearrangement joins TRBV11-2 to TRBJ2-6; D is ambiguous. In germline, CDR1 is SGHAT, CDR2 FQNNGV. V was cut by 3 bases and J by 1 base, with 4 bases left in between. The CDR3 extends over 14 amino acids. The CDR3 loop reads CASSFQSGANVLTF. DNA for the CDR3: TGTGCCAGCAGCTTCCAGTCTGGGGCCAACGTCCTGACTTTC.

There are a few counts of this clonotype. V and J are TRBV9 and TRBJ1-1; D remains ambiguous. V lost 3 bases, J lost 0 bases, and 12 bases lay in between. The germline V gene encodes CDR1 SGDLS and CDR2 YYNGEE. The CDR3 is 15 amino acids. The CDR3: CASSANLAMNTEAFF. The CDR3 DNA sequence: TGTGCCAGCAGCGCCAATCTGGCTATGAACACTGAAGCTTTCTTT. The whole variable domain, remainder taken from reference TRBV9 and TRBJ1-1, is DSGVTQTPKHLITATGQRVTLRCSPRSGDLSVYWYQQSLDQGLQFLIQYYNGEERAKGNILERFSAQQFPDLHSELNLSSLELGDSALYFCASSANLAMNTEAFFGQGTRLTVV.

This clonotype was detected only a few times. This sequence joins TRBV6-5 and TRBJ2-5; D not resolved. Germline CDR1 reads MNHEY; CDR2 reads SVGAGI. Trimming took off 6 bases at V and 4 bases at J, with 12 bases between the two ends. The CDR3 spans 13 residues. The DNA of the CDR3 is TGTGCCAGCAGCAAGACGTGGGGAGAGACCCAGTACTTC. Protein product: CASSKTWGETQYF.

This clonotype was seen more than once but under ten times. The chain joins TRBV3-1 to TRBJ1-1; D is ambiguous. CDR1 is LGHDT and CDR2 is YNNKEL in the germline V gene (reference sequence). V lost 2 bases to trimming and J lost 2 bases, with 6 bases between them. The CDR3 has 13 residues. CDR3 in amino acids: CASSQSGNTEAFF. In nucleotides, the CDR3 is TGTGCCAGCAGCCAATCCGGCAACACTGAAGCTTTCTTT.

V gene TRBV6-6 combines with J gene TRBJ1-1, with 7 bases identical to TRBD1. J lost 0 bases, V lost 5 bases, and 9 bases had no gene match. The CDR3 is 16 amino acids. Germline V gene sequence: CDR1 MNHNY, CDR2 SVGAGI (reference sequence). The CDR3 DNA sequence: TGTGCCAGCAGTCCCGACAGGGACTTTGTGAACACTGAAGCTTTCTTT. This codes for CASSPDRDFVNTEAFF.

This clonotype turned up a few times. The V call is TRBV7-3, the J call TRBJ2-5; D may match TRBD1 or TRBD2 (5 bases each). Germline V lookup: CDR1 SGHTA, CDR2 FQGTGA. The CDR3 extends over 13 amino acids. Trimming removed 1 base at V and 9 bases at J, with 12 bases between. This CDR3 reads CASSLRDRGAQYF. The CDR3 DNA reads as TGTGCCAGCAGCTTAAGGGACCGGGGAGCCCAGTACTTC.

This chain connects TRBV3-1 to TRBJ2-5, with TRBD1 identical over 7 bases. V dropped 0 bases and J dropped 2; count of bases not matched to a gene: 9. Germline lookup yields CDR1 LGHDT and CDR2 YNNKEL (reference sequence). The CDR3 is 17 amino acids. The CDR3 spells CASSQDWVTGFQETQYF. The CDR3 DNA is TGTGCCAGCAGCCAAGATTGGGTGACAGGGTTTCAAGAGACCCAGTACTTC.

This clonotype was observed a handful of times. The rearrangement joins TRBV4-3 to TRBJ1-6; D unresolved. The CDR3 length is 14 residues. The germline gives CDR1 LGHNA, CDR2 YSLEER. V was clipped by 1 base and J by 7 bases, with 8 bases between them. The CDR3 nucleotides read TGCGCCAGCAGCCAAGTGGGGAAGAATTCACCCCTCCACTTT. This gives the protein CASSQVGKNSPLHF.

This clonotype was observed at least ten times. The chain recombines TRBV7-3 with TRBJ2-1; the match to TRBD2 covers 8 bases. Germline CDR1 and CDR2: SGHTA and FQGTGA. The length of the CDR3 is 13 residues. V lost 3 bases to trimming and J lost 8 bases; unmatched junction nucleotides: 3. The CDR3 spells CASSFGGADEQFF. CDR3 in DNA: TGTGCCAGCAGCTTCGGGGGGGCCGATGAGCAGTTCTTC.

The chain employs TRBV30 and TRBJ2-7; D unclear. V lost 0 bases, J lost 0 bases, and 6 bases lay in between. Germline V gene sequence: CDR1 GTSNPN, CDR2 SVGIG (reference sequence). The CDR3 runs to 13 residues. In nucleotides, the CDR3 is TGTGCCTGGAGTGTCTTGAGCTCCTACGAGCAGTACTTC. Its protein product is CAWSVLSSYEQYF.

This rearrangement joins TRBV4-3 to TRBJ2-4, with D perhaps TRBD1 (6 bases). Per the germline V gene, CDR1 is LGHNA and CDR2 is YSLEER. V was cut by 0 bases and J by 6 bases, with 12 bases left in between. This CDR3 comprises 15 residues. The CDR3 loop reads CASSQEQGRGNIQYF. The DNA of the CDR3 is TGCGCCAGCAGCCAAGAACAGGGCAGGGGAAACATTCAGTACTTC.